The 23 T cell receptor beta chains reported below all come from one sample, sequenced in a study of control samples from healthy donors and cancer patients. Profiling relied on immunoSEQ multiplex PCR, and the TCRdb table lists in-frame clones only, not all of them. The table shows 190,000 or so clones, with over 80% occurring only once. The sequenced sample consisted of blood. These receptors originate from a man aged 18 to 29 in good health.

This sequence joins TRBV6-5 and TRBJ2-1; weak D call: TRBD2 (5 bases). The germline gives CDR1 MNHEY, CDR2 SVGAGI. CDR3 length equals 13 residues. Between the trimmed V and J ends, which lost 11 bases and 7 bases, there was a span of 18 bases. This CDR3 reads CASRRRTGNEQFF. For the CDR3, the DNA is TGTGCCTCAAGGAGGCGGACGGGGAATGAGCAGTTCTTC.

The V call is TRBV7-3, the J call TRBJ2-1; the match to TRBD2 covers 7 bases. Per the germline V gene, CDR1 is SGHTA and CDR2 is FQGTGA. This CDR3 has 14 amino acids. The J segment lost 6 bases and the V segment lost 2 bases, leaving 4 bases of the junction unmatched. The CDR3 sequence: CASSLRLAGNEQFF. CDR3 DNA sequence: TGTGCCAGCAGCTTACGACTAGCAGGCAATGAGCAGTTCTTC.

There are a few counts of this clone. V is TRBV3-1 (or the pseudogene TRBV3-2) and J is TRBJ2-7, with 7 bases identical to TRBD2. This CDR3 is 15 amino acids long. Germline assignment: CDR1 LGHDT and CDR2 YNNKEL (reference sequence). V shed 0 bases and J 2 bases; nucleotides not matched to a gene: 4. In DNA, the CDR3 is TGTGCCAGCAGCCAAGATGGCGGACTAGCCTACGAGCAGTACTTC. Translated: CASSQDGGLAYEQYF.

The chain is built from TRBV6-1 and TRBJ1-5; D gene uncertain. The CDR3 totals 16 residues. V lost 3 bases and J lost 0, with 12 bases in between. Germline CDR1 is MNHNS and CDR2 is SASEGT. The CDR3 DNA follows: TGTGCCAGCAGTGAGGGCTGGGGATATAGCAATCAGCCCCAGCATTTT. This translates into CASSEGWGYSNQPQHF.

The CDR3 protein is CATSRDKGGPGYTF. Written as DNA, the CDR3 is TGTGCCACCAGCAGAGATAAAGGGGGCCCTGGCTACACCTTC. The chain couples TRBV15 to TRBJ1-2; 7 nucleotides align to TRBD1. Losses at the gene ends were 0 bases for V and 7 bases for J; bases not matched to a gene: 5. The CDR3 contains 14 residues. Germline V gene lookup returns CDR1 LNHNV and CDR2 YYDKDF (reference sequence). The full variable domain, rest sourced from reference TRBV15 and TRBJ1-2, is DAMVIQNPRYQVTQFGKPVTLSCSQTLNHNVMYWYQQKSSQAPKLLFHYYDKDFNNEADTPDNFQSRRPNTSFCFLDIRSPGLGDTAMYLCATSRDKGGPGYTFGSGTRLTVV.

The rearrangement uses TRBV5-4 and TRBJ2-3; TRBD1 matches at 9 bases. Germline CDR1 SGHNT, CDR2 YYREEE (reference sequence). This CDR3 is 17 amino acids long. V was clipped by 4 bases and J by 4 bases; unmatched bases: 13. The chain's CDR3 is CASSPGGWGQGPDTQYF. CDR3 sequence (DNA): TGTGCCAGCAGCCCGGGTGGTTGGGGACAGGGACCAGATACGCAGTATTTT.

The chain is built from TRBV18 and TRBJ2-3; D uncertain. Germline lookup yields CDR1 KGHSH and CDR2 LQKENI. V dropped 5 bases and J dropped 0 bases, with 6 bases sitting between them. This CDR3 comprises 13 residues. The CDR3 sequence: CASSSDSTDTQYF. CDR3 sequence (DNA): TGTGCCAGCTCATCTGACAGCACAGATACGCAGTATTTT.

The rearrangement links TRBV5-1 to TRBJ1-3; D remains ambiguous. Trimming removed 3 bases at V and 0 bases at J, with 10 bases between. Germline CDR1 and CDR2: SGHRS and YFSETQ. The CDR3 spans 15 residues. The DNA for the CDR3 is TGCGCCAGCAGCTCGGACGGAACCTCTGGAAACACCATATATTTT. It yields the protein CASSSDGTSGNTIYF.

The chain couples TRBV18 to TRBJ1-1, with D maybe TRBD1 (5 bases). Germline values: CDR1 KGHSH, CDR2 LQKENI. CDR3 size: 15 residues. Trimming shortened V by 3 bases and J by 3 bases, and 14 bases separated the two germline ends. DNA of the CDR3: TGTGCCAGCTCACCGCTTCTCAGGGTGGACACTGAAGCTTTCTTT. Protein product: CASSPLLRVDTEAFF.

V usage is TRBV30 and J usage is TRBJ2-3; either TRBD1 or TRBD2 may fit D (5 bases each). This CDR3 contains 15 residues. V lost 2 bases and J lost 3, with 15 bases in between. Germline CDR1 is GTSNPN and CDR2 is SVGIG (reference sequence). CDR3 DNA sequence: TGTGCCTGGAGTCGGGGACGATCCCTGACAGATACGCAGTATTTT. Its translation: CAWSRGRSLTDTQYF.

The rearrangement uses TRBV3-1 (or the pseudogene TRBV3-2) and TRBJ2-1; D call uncertain. Germline-derived CDR1 and CDR2 are LGHDT and YNNKEL (reference sequence). V was pared by 1 base and J by 8 bases, with 12 bases between. The length of the CDR3 is 14 residues. The CDR3 nucleotides are TGTGCCAGCAGCCAAGCTGTGACCCGGGATGAGCAGTTCTTC. Amino acid sequence: CASSQAVTRDEQFF.

This chain connects TRBV3-1 (or the pseudogene TRBV3-2) to TRBJ2-1; TRBD2 agrees at 7 bases. The V gene end was trimmed by 4 bases and the J gene end by 5 bases; junction bases not matched to a gene: 14. Germline V lookup: CDR1 LGHDT, CDR2 YNNKEL (reference sequence). The CDR3 has 17 residues. In DNA, the CDR3 is TGTGCCAGCAGCCCCCGTAAGCTAGCGGTGAACGACAATGAGCAGTTCTTC. Translated: CASSPRKLAVNDNEQFF.

This clone appeared a single time. The V call is TRBV30, the J call TRBJ2-7; D unclear. CDR3 size: 13 residues. Germline lookup yields CDR1 GTSNPN and CDR2 SVGIG (reference sequence). Trimming took 0 bases from V and 0 from J, leaving 6 bases between them. CDR3 coding DNA: TGTGCCTGGAGTGTCCCGAGCTCCTACGAGCAGTACTTC. Its translation: CAWSVPSSYEQYF.

The V call is TRBV9, the J call TRBJ2-2, with 9 bases aligning to TRBD2. This CDR3 has 17 residues. J gave up 7 bases and V 4 bases, and 14 bases lay outside the gene matches. Germline V gene data show CDR1 as SGDLS and CDR2 as YYNGEE. CDR3 sequence reads: CASSSRTIAGAIGELFF. The CDR3 region has the DNA TGTGCCAGCAGCTCTCGGACTATAGCGGGGGCGATCGGGGAGCTGTTTTTT.

The chain carries TRBV30 and TRBJ2-7; D is unclear. The germline V gene has CDR1 GTSNPN and CDR2 SVGIG (reference sequence). The V end was cut by 2 bases, the J end by 0 bases, with 5 bases between. The CDR3 runs 12 residues. The CDR3 DNA sequence: TGTGCCTGGAGTTCCGACTCCTACGAGCAGTACTTC. Protein: CAWSSDSYEQYF.

The rearrangement uses TRBV28 and TRBJ1-6; D gene uncertain. The V gene lost 4 bases and the J gene lost 7 bases, with 14 bases spanning the gap. Germline values: CDR1 MDHEN, CDR2 SYDVKM. The CDR3 contains 15 residues. The CDR3 region has the DNA TGTGCCAGCAGTTCACTCGGGCAAGCGAATTCACCCCTCCACTTT. Translating it yields CASSSLGQANSPLHF.

The rearrangement uses TRBV4-1 and TRBJ2-7; 8 nucleotides agree with TRBD1. V trimming: 2 bases; J trimming: 3 bases; junction bases outside the gene matches: 6. Germline V CDR1 and CDR2: MGHRA, YSYEKL. The CDR3 sequence is 15 residues long. This CDR3 is CASSQPRDRYYEQYF. The CDR3 DNA reads TGCGCCAGCAGCCAACCCCGGGACAGGTACTACGAGCAGTACTTC.

The genes are TRBV28 and TRBJ1-2; unclear D gene. Looked up from germline, CDR1 is MDHEN and CDR2 is SYDVKM. The V and J ends lost 7 bases and 5 bases respectively, with 8 bases between them. The CDR3 extends over 11 amino acids. CDR3: CASTPGYGYTF. The CDR3 DNA reads TGTGCCAGCACCCCTGGGTATGGCTACACCTTC.

The chain joins TRBV10-3 to TRBJ1-5; TRBD1 matches 9 bases. V lost 3 bases and J lost 2; bases outside the gene matches: 2. The CDR3 is 15 residues long. CDR1 is ENHRY, CDR2 SYGVKD, per germline. In DNA, the CDR3 is TGTGCCATCAGTGAACAGGGGGCGGGCAATCAGCCCCAGCATTTT. Translation: CAISEQGAGNQPQHF.

This chain uses TRBV14 with TRBJ1-4, with TRBD1 identical over 11 bases. CDR3 size: 15 residues. J gave up 6 bases and V 7 bases, and 7 bases lay outside the gene matches. CDR1 is SGHDN, CDR2 FVKESK, per germline. The CDR3 DNA reads as TGTGCCAGCACCCTAGGACAGGGGGCTTATGAAAAACTGTTTTTT. It is translated as CASTLGQGAYEKLFF.

The chain couples TRBV7-9 to TRBJ2-7; 7 bases line up with TRBD2. The CDR3 is made up of 15 amino acids. Trimming removed 2 bases from V and 6 bases from J; junction bases left unmatched: 10. Germline CDR1 is SEHNR and CDR2 is FQNEAQ (reference sequence). The CDR3 sequence is CASSLSRGSNLEQYF. The CDR3 DNA reads as TGTGCCAGCAGCTTATCGCGGGGGTCCAACCTCGAGCAGTACTTC.

V usage is TRBV3-1 (or the pseudogene TRBV3-2) and J usage is TRBJ1-3; 9 bases are a match to TRBD1. The V segment lost 4 bases and the J segment 4 bases; nucleotides outside the gene matches: 2. Germline CDR1 reads LGHDT; CDR2 reads YNNKEL (reference sequence). The CDR3 covers 14 residues. The CDR3 loop reads CASSPGQGGNTIYF. In nucleotides, the CDR3 is TGTGCCAGCAGCCCCGGACAGGGGGGAAACACCATATATTTT.

The rearrangement uses TRBV5-1 and TRBJ2-1; TRBD1 matches 9 bases. In germline, CDR1 is SGHRS, CDR2 YFSETQ. With 2 bases clipped from V and 7 bases from J, the junction kept 4 bases outside the gene matches. This CDR3 spans 14 amino acids. CDR3 loop: CASSFADRGNEQFF. The CDR3 nucleotides read TGCGCCAGCAGCTTTGCGGACAGGGGAAATGAGCAGTTCTTC.